Listed below are T cell receptor beta chains from one sample, sequenced in a study of blood T cells in healthy people across ages. MiXCR, applied by TCRdb to the 5' RACE reads, yields one record per CDR3 protein. The sample lists hundreds of thousands of distinct CDR3 sequences, about 42% occurring once. Sequencing was carried out using blood. Receptor source: a man in his 60s in good health. Both conserved end residues are part of each CDR3. D genes are given only for firm matches. Expanded clones are given a class, and other clones once, few, many or no size at all.

j_call v_call d_call clone_size cdr3_aa cdr3_nt
TRBJ1-5 TRBV4-2 . . CASSLEPGNQLQHF TGTGCCAGCAGCCTAGAGCCCGGCAATCAGCTCCAGCATTTT
TRBJ2-3 TRBV9 TRBD1 . CASSSDRGHADTQYF TGTGCCAGCAGCTCGGACAGGGGGCACGCAGATACGCAGTATTTT
TRBJ2-1 TRBV12-3/TRBV12-4 . many CASSTGGNEQFF TGTGCCAGCAGTACAGGAGGGAATGAGCAGTTCTTC
TRBJ2-1 TRBV20-1 TRBD2 . CSAPPGGGKGNEQFF TGCAGTGCTCCCCCGGGGGGGGGCAAAGGGAATGAGCAGTTCTTC
TRBJ1-2 TRBV29-1 TRBD1 . CSVEDRQGNYGYTF TGCAGCGTTGAGGACCGACAGGGGAACTATGGCTACACCTTC
TRBJ1-2 TRBV7-2 . few CASSLNREGYGYTF TGTGCCAGCAGCTTAAACAGGGAAGGGTATGGCTACACCTTC
TRBJ1-5 TRBV7-2 . . CVSSREASGGGNQPQHF TGTGTCAGCAGCCGCGAAGCGTCGGGTGGGGGCAATCAGCCCCAGCATTTT
TRBJ2-5 TRBV3-1 . few CASSQLSGRQTQYF TGTGCCAGCAGCCAATTGTCGGGGAGGCAGACCCAGTACTTC
TRBJ2-3 TRBV29-1 . many CSVEEDPDTQYF TGCAGCGTAGAAGAGGACCCAGATACGCAGTATTTT
TRBJ1-1 TRBV5-1 . . CASSLGDGRNTEAFF TGCGCCAGCAGCTTGGGCGATGGACGGAACACTGAAGCTTTCTTT
TRBJ1-6 TRBV6-6 TRBD1 . CASRLRDRGSPLHF TGTGCCAGCAGACTCCGGGACAGGGGTTCACCCCTCCACTTT
TRBJ1-1 TRBV9 . . CASSVGVDGNTEAFF TGTGCCAGCAGCGTAGGGGTAGACGGAAACACTGAAGCTTTCTTT
TRBJ2-7 TRBV27 . . CVSSLSGRGGAYEQYF TGTGTCAGCAGTTTATCAGGGCGAGGGGGGGCCTACGAGCAGTACTTC
TRBJ2-7 TRBV20-1 . . CSASYRANEQYF TGCAGTGCTAGCTACAGGGCCAATGAGCAGTACTTC
TRBJ2-5 TRBV19 . . CASSTQAIGETQYF TGTGCCAGTAGTACACAGGCGATTGGCGAGACCCAGTACTTC
TRBJ2-5 TRBV29-1 . many CSVGAPSRETQYF TGCAGCGTTGGGGCACCGAGTAGGGAGACCCAGTACTTC
TRBJ1-1 TRBV29-1 . . CSVAPRTVPTTEAFF TGCAGCGTTGCGCCTCGGACAGTCCCGACCACTGAAGCTTTCTTT
TRBJ2-2 TRBV7-6 . . CASSLDTGLNTGELFF TGTGCCAGCAGCTTAGATACAGGGCTGAACACCGGGGAGCTGTTTTTT
TRBJ1-2 TRBV7-2 . . CASSLGSGYGYTF TGTGCCAGCAGCTTAGGCTCGGGGTATGGCTACACCTTC
TRBJ1-2 TRBV20-1 . . CSARGAAGYTF TGCAGTGCGAGAGGGGCGGCTGGCTACACCTTC
TRBJ2-7 TRBV12-3/TRBV12-4 . many CASSHDTDLGSYEQYF TGTGCCAGCAGCCACGACACTGACTTGGGATCCTACGAGCAGTACTTC
TRBJ2-5 TRBV7-9 . . CASSSHRGLPEETQYF TGTGCCAGCAGCAGCCACAGGGGACTACCCGAAGAGACCCAGTACTTC
TRBJ1-2 TRBV10-3 . . CAISESVLARYNYGYTF TGTGCCATCAGTGAGTCGGTTCTCGCGAGATATAACTATGGCTACACCTTC
TRBJ2-1 TRBV19 . . CASSRPSDYNEQFF TGTGCCAGTAGTAGGCCTAGCGACTACAATGAACAGTTCTTC
TRBJ2-3 TRBV27 . . CASSFRLADTQYF TGTGCCAGCAGTTTCCGGCTAGCGGATACGCAGTATTTT
TRBJ1-6 TRBV2 TRBD1 . CASRPTGASSYNSPLHF TGTGCCAGCAGACCAACAGGGGCTAGCTCCTATAATTCACCCCTCCACTTT
TRBJ2-7 TRBV24-1 . many CATSVGVNYEQYF TGTGCCACCAGTGTCGGGGTTAACTACGAGCAGTACTTC
TRBJ2-7 TRBV9 TRBD2 . CASSFGTSGSYERYF TGTGCCAGCAGCTTCGGGACTAGCGGCTCCTACGAGCGGTACTTC
TRBJ1-2 TRBV6-2/TRBV6-3 TRBD1 . CASSPRAGQGLKGYTF TGTGCCAGCAGTCCACGAGCGGGACAGGGGTTGAAGGGCTACACCTTC
TRBJ1-1 TRBV25-1 TRBD1 . CASSESPVWTGKAFF TGTGCCAGCAGTGAATCCCCAGTTTGGACAGGGAAGGCTTTCTTT
TRBJ2-3 TRBV5-1 . . CASSVRGASTDTQYF TGCGCCAGCAGCGTCCGGGGGGCGTCGACAGATACGCAGTATTTT
TRBJ1-1 TRBV4-1 . . CASSLGTQGLNTEAFF TGCGCCAGCAGCCTGGGTACGCAGGGACTGAACACTGAAGCTTTCTTT
TRBJ2-3 TRBV7-2 . few CASSAGTPQYF TGTGCCAGCAGCGCCGGGACCCCGCAGTATTTT
TRBJ2-1 TRBV5-6 . . CASSMKGRVGYNEQFF TGTGCCAGCAGCATGAAAGGGCGGGTGGGTTACAATGAGCAGTTCTTC
TRBJ2-3 TRBV20-1 TRBD2 few CSARQGLAGSTDTQYF TGCAGTGCCCGACAAGGACTAGCGGGTAGCACAGATACGCAGTATTTT
TRBJ1-1 TRBV5-1 TRBD1 . CASSSGTAINTEAFF TGCGCCAGCAGCTCCGGGACAGCCATAAACACTGAAGCTTTCTTT
TRBJ2-3 TRBV3-1 TRBD2 . CASSQLGASGGPDTQYF TGTGCCAGCAGCCAGTTGGGGGCTAGCGGGGGACCAGATACGCAGTATTTT
TRBJ2-1 TRBV7-6 TRBD2 . CASSLASASGGANEQFF TGTGCCAGCAGCTTAGCGTCTGCGAGCGGGGGGGCAAATGAGCAGTTCTTC
TRBJ1-2 TRBV4-1 . . CASSQEERTVYNYGYTF TGCGCCAGCAGCCAAGAGGAACGGACAGTTTATAACTATGGCTACACCTTC
TRBJ1-5 TRBV7-2 TRBD1 . CASSPRGGQGTNQPQHF TGTGCCAGCAGCCCTAGGGGGGGACAGGGGACCAATCAGCCCCAGCATTTT
TRBJ2-1 TRBV13 . few CASSPWGGPYNEQFF TGTGCCAGCAGCCCATGGGGGGGCCCATACAATGAGCAGTTCTTC
TRBJ1-4 TRBV7-2 TRBD1 . CASSLWTGNEKLFF TGTGCCAGCAGCCTCTGGACAGGGAATGAAAAACTGTTTTTT